Listed here are 3 T cell receptor beta chains from one sample, sequenced in a study of blood T cell repertoires in COVID-19 (dated by TCRdb to 2019 to 2021). The library was produced with the immunoSEQ multiplex PCR assay. Not all clones reach the TCRdb copy of this immuneACCESS table, which keeps in-frame sequences only. Checked studies attribute under half of the gap to unresolved V genes and leave the rest unexplained. Present in this sample are around 450,000 clones, 80% to 95% of which were seen just once. The biggest ten clones account for 0.6% of the sample. The sample was PBMCs or T cells enriched from blood (not recorded which). The receptors were gathered from a man aged 18 to 30 who had recovered from COVID-19.

This clone was counted once. The sample carries other DNA sequences with the same CDR3. The rearrangement links TRBV19 to TRBJ1-5; 7 bases are a match to TRBD1. V was pared by 4 bases and J by 7 bases, with 7 bases of the junction left unmatched. CDR1 and CDR2 from the germline V gene are LNHDA and SQIVND (reference sequence). The CDR3 spans 14 residues. CDR3 residues: CASSTQGSGQPQHF. DNA of the CDR3: TGTGCCAGTAGTACACAGGGGTCGGGCCAGCCCCAGCATTTT.

The rearrangement uses TRBV28 and TRBJ1-1; maybe TRBD1 (6 bases). V was cut by 10 bases and J by 1 base, with 16 bases left in between. The germline CDR1 and CDR2 sequences are MDHEN and SYDVKM. This CDR3 has 14 amino acids. CDR3 sequence: CAIAGGLGNTEAFF. The CDR3 region has the DNA TGTGCCATCGCGGGGGGCCTCGGGAACACTGAAGCTTTCTTT.

The chain combines TRBV4-1 with TRBJ2-2; 8 bases are a match to TRBD1. This CDR3 has 15 residues. The germline V gene encodes CDR1 MGHRA and CDR2 YSYEKL. The V gene end was trimmed by 6 bases and the J gene end by 0 bases; junction bases not matched to a gene: 3. This CDR3 is CASRRQGTNTGELFF. The CDR3 DNA sequence: TGCGCCAGCAGAAGACAGGGGACGAACACCGGGGAGCTGTTTTTT.